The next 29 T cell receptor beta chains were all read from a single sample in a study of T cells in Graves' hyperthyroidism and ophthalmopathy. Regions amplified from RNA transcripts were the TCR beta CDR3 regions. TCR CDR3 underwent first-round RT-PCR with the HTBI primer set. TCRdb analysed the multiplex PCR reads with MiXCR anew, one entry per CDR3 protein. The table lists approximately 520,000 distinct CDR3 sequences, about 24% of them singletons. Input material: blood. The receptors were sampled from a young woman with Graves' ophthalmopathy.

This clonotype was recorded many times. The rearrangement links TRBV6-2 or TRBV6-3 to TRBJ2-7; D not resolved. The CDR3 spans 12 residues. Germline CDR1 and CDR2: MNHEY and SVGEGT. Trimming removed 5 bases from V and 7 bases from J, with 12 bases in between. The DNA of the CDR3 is TGTGCCAGCAGTAATTGGGTGAATGAGCAGTACTTC. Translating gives CASSNWVNEQYF.

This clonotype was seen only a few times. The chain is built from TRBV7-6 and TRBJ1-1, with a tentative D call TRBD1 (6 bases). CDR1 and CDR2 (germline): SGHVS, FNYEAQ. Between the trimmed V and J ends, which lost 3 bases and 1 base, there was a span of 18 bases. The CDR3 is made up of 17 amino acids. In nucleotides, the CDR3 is TGTGCCAGCAGCTTGGGGTGGGCAGGGGAGACGAACACTGAAGCTTTCTTT. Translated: CASSLGWAGETNTEAFF. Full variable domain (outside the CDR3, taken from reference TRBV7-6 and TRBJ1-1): GAGVSQSPRYKVTKRGQDVALRCDPISGHVSLYWYRQALGQGPEFLTYFNYEAQQDKSGLPNDRFSAERPEGSISTLTIQRTEQRDSAMYRCASSLGWAGETNTEAFFGQGTRLTVV.

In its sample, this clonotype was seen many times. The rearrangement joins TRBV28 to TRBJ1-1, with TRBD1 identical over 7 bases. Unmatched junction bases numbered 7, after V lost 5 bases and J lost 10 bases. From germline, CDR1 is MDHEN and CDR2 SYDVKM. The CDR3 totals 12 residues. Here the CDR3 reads CASSPTGQRAFF. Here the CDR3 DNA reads TGTGCCAGCAGTCCGACAGGGCAGAGAGCTTTCTTT.

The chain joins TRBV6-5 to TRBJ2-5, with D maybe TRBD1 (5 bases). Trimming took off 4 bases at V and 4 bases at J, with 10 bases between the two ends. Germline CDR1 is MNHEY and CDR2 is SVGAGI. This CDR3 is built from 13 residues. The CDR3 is CASSSRTLETQYF. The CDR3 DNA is TGTGCCAGCAGTTCCAGGACACTAGAGACCCAGTACTTC.

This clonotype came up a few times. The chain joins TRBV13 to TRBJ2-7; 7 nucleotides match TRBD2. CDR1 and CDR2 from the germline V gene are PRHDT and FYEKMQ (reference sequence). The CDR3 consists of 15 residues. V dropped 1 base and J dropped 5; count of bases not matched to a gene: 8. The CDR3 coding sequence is TGTGCCAGCAGCTTAGAGGGAGCGGGGAGCCACGAGCAGTACTTC. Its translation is CASSLEGAGSHEQYF. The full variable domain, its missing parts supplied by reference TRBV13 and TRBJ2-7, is AAGVIQSPRHLIKEKRETATLKCYPIPRHDTVYWYQQGPGQDPQFLISFYEKMQSDKGSIPDRFSAQQFSDYHSELNMSSLELGDSALYFCASSLEGAGSHEQYFGPGTRLTVT.

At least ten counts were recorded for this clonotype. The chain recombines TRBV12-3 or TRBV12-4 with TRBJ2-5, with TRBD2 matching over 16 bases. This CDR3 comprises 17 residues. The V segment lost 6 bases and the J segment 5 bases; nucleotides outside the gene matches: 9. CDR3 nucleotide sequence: TGTGCCAGCAGGCGCGGGACTAGCGGGGGGGAGGGGGAGACCCAGTACTTC. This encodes CASRRGTSGGEGETQYF.

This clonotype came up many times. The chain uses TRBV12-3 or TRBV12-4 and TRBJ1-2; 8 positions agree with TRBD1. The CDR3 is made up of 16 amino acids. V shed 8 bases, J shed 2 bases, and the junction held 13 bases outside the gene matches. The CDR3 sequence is CASGTRQGRGNYGYTF. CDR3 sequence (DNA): TGTGCCAGCGGAACTCGACAGGGGCGGGGGAACTATGGCTACACCTTC.

As DNA, the CDR3 is TGTGCCAGCACCGTTACAGGGGCCGAGACCCAGTACTTC. Translation gives CASTVTGAETQYF. The chain joins TRBV6-5 to TRBJ2-5, with TRBD1 identical over 7 bases. CDR3 size: 13 residues. With V trimmed by 7 bases and J by 5 bases, 7 bases remained unmatched. CDR1 is MNHEY, CDR2 SVGAGI, per germline.

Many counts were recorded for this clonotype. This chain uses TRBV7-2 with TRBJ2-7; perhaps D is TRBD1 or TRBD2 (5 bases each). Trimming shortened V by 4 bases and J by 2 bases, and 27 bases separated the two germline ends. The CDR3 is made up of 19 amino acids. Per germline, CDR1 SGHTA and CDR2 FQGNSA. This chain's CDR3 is CASSSRTRDTGIGTYEQYF. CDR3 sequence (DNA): TGTGCCAGCAGCTCCCGTACCAGGGATACAGGAATCGGGACCTACGAGCAGTACTTC.

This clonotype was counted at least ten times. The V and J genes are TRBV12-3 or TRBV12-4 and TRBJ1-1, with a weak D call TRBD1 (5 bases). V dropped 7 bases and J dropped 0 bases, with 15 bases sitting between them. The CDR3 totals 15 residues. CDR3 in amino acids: CASKGLGTVNTEAFF. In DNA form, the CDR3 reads TGTGCCAGCAAGGGATTAGGGACGGTGAACACTGAAGCTTTCTTT.

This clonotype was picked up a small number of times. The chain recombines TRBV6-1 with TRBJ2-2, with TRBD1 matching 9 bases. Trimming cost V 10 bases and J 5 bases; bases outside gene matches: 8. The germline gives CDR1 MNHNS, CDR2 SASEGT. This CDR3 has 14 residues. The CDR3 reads CAIRDRVRTGELFF. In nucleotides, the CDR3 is TGTGCCATAAGGGACAGGGTGCGGACCGGGGAGCTGTTTTTT.

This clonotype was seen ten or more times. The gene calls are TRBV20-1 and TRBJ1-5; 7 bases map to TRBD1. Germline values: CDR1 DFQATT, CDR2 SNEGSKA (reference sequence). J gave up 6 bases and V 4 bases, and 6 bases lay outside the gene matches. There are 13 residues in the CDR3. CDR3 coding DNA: TGCAGTGCTATGACAGGGCCCCCTCAGCCCCAGCATTTT. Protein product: CSAMTGPPQPQHF.

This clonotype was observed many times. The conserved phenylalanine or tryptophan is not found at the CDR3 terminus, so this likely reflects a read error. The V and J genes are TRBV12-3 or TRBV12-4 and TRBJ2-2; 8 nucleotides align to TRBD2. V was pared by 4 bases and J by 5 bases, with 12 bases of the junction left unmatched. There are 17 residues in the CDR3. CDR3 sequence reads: CASSSSVLPGGTGELFL. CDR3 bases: TGTGCCAGCAGTTCCTCCGTATTGCCGGGGGGGACCGGGGAGCTGTTTCTT.

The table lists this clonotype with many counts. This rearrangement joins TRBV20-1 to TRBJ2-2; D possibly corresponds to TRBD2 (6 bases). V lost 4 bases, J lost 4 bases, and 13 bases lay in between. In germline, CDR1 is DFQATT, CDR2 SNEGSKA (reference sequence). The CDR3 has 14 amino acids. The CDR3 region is CSAKLWDFTGELFF. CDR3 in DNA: TGCAGTGCTAAACTTTGGGACTTCACCGGGGAGCTGTTTTTT.

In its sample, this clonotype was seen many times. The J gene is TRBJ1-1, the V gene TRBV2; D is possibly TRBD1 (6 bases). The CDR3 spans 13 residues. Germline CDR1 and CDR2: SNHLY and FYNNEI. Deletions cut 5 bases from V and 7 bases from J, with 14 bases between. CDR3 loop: CASSLDSTGEAFF. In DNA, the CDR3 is TGTGCCAGCAGTCTGGACAGCACGGGTGAAGCTTTCTTT.

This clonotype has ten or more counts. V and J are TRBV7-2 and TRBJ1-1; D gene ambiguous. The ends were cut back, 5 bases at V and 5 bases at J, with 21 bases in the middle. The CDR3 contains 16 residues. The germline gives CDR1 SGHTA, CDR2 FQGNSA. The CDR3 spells CASSVPLEDLGTEAFF. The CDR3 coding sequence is TGTGCCAGCAGCGTCCCCCTCGAGGACCTTGGGACTGAAGCTTTCTTT.

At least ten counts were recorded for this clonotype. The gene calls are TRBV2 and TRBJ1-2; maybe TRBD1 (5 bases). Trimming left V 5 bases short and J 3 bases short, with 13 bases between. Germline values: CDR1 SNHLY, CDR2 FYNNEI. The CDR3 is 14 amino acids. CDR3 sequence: CASSPIGGHYGYTF. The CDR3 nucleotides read TGTGCCAGCAGTCCGATTGGGGGTCACTATGGCTACACCTTC.

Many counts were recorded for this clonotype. The CDR3 bases are TGTGCCAGCAGTGAAGGCGGGGGGGCAACCGGGGAGCTGTTTTTT. It encodes CASSEGGGATGELFF. The gene calls are TRBV6-1 and TRBJ2-2; 9 bases map to TRBD2. The CDR3 extends over 15 amino acids. V trimming: 1 base; J trimming: 5 bases; junction bases outside the gene matches: 2. Germline loops: CDR1 MNHNS, CDR2 SASEGT.

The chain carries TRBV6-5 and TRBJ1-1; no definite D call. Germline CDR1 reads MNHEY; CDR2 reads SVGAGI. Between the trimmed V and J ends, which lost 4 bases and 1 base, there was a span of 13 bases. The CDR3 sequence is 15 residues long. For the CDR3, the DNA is TGTGCCAGCAGTTCCGTCCAGCCCCGGAACACTGAAGCTTTCTTT. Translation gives CASSSVQPRNTEAFF.

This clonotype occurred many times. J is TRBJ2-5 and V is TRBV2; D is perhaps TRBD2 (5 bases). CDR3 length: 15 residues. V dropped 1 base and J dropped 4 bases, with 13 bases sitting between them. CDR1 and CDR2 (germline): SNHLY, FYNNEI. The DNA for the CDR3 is TGTGCCAGCAGTGAAGGGCTAGCACAGTCAGAGACCCAGTACTTC. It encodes CASSEGLAQSETQYF.

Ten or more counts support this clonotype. The CDR3 protein is CASRSSDRGLVQPQHF. The CDR3 DNA sequence: TGTGCCAGCAGATCATCGGACAGGGGACTTGTTCAGCCCCAGCATTTT. The chain uses TRBV6-2 or TRBV6-3 and TRBJ1-5, with 9 bases lining up with TRBD1. The CDR3 is 16 amino acids. CDR1 and CDR2 (germline): MNHEY, SVGEGT. V dropped 6 bases and J dropped 6; count of bases not matched to a gene: 12.

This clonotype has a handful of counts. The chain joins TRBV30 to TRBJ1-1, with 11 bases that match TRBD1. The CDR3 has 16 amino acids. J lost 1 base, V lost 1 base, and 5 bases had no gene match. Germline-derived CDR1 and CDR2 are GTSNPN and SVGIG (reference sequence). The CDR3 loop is CAWSGGQGASNTEAFF. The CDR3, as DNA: TGTGCCTGGAGTGGCGGACAGGGGGCCTCGAACACTGAAGCTTTCTTT. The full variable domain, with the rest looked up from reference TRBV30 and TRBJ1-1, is SQTIHQWPATLVQPVGSPLSLECTVEGTSNPNLYWYRQAAGRGLQLLFYSVGIGQISSEVPQNLSASRPQDRQFILSSKKLLLSDSGFYLCAWSGGQGASNTEAFFGQGTRLTVV.

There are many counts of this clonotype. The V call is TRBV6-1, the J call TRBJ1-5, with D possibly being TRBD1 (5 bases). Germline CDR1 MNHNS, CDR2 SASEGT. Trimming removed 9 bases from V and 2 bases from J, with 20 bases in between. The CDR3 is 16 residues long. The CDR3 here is CASGRGGVEGNQPQHF. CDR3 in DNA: TGTGCCAGTGGACGGGGGGGAGTAGAAGGCAATCAGCCCCAGCATTTT.

CDR3 nucleotide sequence: TGTGCCAGCAGCCTCGGACTAGCGGGGGGGCACACCGGGGAGCTGTTTTTT. Translation gives CASSLGLAGGHTGELFF. The chain combines TRBV28 with TRBJ2-2; 15 nucleotides match TRBD2. The V and J ends lost 6 bases and 3 bases, in that order; junction bases with no gene match: 5. The length of the CDR3 is 17 residues. In germline, CDR1 is MDHEN, CDR2 SYDVKM. Drawing the rest from reference TRBV28 and TRBJ2-2, the complete variable domain is DVKVTQSSRYLVKRTGEKVFLECVQDMDHENMFWYRQDPGLGLRLIYFSYDVKMKEKGDIPEGYSVSREKKERFSLILESASTNQTSMYLCASSLGLAGGHTGELFFGEGSRLTVL.

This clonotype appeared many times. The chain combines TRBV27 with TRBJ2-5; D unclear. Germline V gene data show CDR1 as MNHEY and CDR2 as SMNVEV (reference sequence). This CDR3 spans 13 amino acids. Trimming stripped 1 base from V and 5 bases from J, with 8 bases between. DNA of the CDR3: TGTGCCAGCAGTTTATTTGCCAGGGAGACCCAGTACTTC. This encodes CASSLFARETQYF.

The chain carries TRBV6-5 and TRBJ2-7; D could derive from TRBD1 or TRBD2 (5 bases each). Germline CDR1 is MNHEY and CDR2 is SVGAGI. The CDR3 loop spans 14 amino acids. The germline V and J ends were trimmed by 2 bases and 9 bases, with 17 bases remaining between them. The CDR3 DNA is TGTGCCAGCAGTTACGAGGGGCTCACGCAGGGGCAGTACTTC. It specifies CASSYEGLTQGQYF.

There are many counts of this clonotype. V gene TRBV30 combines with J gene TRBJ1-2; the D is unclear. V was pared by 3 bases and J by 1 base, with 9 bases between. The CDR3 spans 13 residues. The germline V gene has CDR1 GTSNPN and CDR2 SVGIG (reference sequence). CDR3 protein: CAWSDTHNYGYTF. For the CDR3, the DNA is TGTGCCTGGAGCGATACGCATAACTATGGCTACACCTTC.

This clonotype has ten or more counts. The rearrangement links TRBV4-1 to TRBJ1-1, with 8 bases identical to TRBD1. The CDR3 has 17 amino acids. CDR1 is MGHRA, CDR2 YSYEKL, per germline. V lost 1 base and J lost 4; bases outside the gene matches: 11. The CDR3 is CASSQGPGGDGSTEAFF. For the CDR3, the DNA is TGCGCCAGCAGCCAAGGTCCAGGGGGCGATGGCAGCACTGAAGCTTTCTTT.

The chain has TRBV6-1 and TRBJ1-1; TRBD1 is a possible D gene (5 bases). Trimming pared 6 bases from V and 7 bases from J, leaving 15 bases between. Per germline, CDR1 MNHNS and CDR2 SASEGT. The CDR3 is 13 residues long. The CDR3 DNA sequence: TGTGCCAGCAGCCTAGGGGAGTTGAATGAAGCTTTCTTT. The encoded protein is CASSLGELNEAFF.